This T cell receptor (beta chain) was observed in a study of glioma-infiltrating T cells after dendritic cell vaccination. Profiled with immunoSEQ multiplex PCR; TCRdb holds only in-frame clones, not every one. Here the sample spans roughly 87,000 clones, about four fifths being singletons. As for time point: after dendritic cell vaccination, including at tumor progression/relapse. This sequence originates from a human donor with glioblastoma. Sample: blood, taken after dendritic cell vaccination.

CDR3 bases: TGTGCCAGCAGTGGACAGGGGTCCATCAATGAGCAGTTCTTC. Amino acid sequence: CASSGQGSINEQFF. The chain has TRBV2 and TRBJ2-1; 8 bases map to TRBD1. Germline CDR1 is SNHLY and CDR2 is FYNNEI. Trimming at V came to 4 bases and at J to 6 bases, leaving 5 bases not matched to a gene. This CDR3 contains 14 residues.